This T cell receptor (beta chain) comes out of a study of blood T cell repertoires in COVID-19. Study-level information: Spain, Italy and the United States supplied samples that represented acute and convalescent COVID-19. T cells, B-cell-depleted T cells, or PBMCs provided the cDNA or gDNA that served as material.

This clone was counted a single time. As processed by the authors: Reference gene primer amplification gave nucleated cell count estimates. Assay used: immunoSEQ multiplex PCR; TCRdb lists only in-frame clones, some missing. D and trimming were read from the DNA, whereas the V and J calls and clone size are those reported in that table. The sample has approximately 260,000 clones, approximately 82% seen once. Germline assignment: CDR1 SGHVS and CDR2 FNYEAQ. There are 16 residues in the CDR3. With V trimmed by 5 bases and J by 0 bases, 7 bases remained unmatched. V usage is TRBV7-6 and J usage is TRBJ2-5; TRBD1 aligns across 9 bases. This TCR derives from a woman older than 75 with active or convalescent COVID-19. The sequencing input was peripheral blood. The CDR3: CASSVRTGAYQETQYF. CDR3 nucleotides: TGTGCCAGCAGCGTACGGACAGGGGCGTACCAAGAGACCCAGTACTTC.